Listed below are T cell receptor beta chains from one sample, sequenced in a study of blood T cell repertoires in COVID-19. Assay: immunoSEQ multiplex PCR; the TCRdb copy retains only in-frame clones and omits some. The table lists 120,000 to 150,000 clones, around nine tenths of them singletons. The sample consisted of peripheral blood. These TCRs come from a man aged 50 to 59 with active or convalescent COVID-19. Both conserved end residues are part of each CDR3. D genes are given only for firm matches. Expanded clones get a size class; other rows say once, few or many, or leave the size out.

size: -; V: TRBV3-1/TRBV3-2; J: TRBJ1-1; D: TRBD1; DNA: TGTGCCAGCAGCCACCGAGACAGGGGACCGAACACTGAAGCTTTCTTT; CDR3: CASSHRDRGPNTEAFF
size: -; V: TRBV6-5; J: TRBJ2-1; D: -; DNA: TGTGCCAGCAGTTACCTGAGGACACTAAACAATGAGCAGTTCTTC; CDR3: CASSYLRTLNNEQFF
size: -; V: TRBV15; J: TRBJ2-2; D: -; DNA: TGTGCCACCAGCAGAGAGCGGAACACCGGGGAGCTGTTTTTT; CDR3: CATSRERNTGELFF
size: -; V: TRBV4-2; J: TRBJ1-4; D: TRBD1; DNA: TGTGCCAGCAGCCAAGATCGAGGGGGCAGTGAAAAACTGTTTTTT; CDR3: CASSQDRGGSEKLFF
size: -; V: TRBV2; J: TRBJ2-2; D: -; DNA: TGTGCCAGCGGGGGGGACAAGCCCGGGGAGCTGTTTTTT; CDR3: CASGGDKPGELFF
size: -; V: TRBV7-3; J: TRBJ2-5; D: TRBD1; DNA: TGTGCCAGCAGCATCGACAGGGGCGAGACCCAGTACTTC; CDR3: CASSIDRGETQYF
size: -; V: TRBV28; J: TRBJ1-6; D: -; DNA: TGTGCCAGCCGGGAGGGGTCACCCCTCCACTTT; CDR3: CASREGSPLHF
size: -; V: TRBV27; J: TRBJ1-1; D: -; DNA: TGTGCCAGCAGTGCCCCAGGGAATTATGTGGACACTGAAGCTTTCTTT; CDR3: CASSAPGNYVDTEAFF
size: once; V: TRBV5-4; J: TRBJ2-7; D: -; DNA: TGTGCCAGCAGCTTGGCCCTAAGCTCCTACGAGCAGTACTTC; CDR3: CASSLALSSYEQYF
size: -; V: TRBV2; J: TRBJ2-3; D: -; DNA: TGTGCCAGCGCCCGCTGGGCGGGGAACACAGATACGCAGTATTTT; CDR3: CASARWAGNTDTQYF
size: -; V: TRBV5-1; J: TRBJ2-5; D: TRBD2; DNA: TGCGCCAGCAGCCCCGGACTAGCGGAATACCAAGAGACCCAGTACTTC; CDR3: CASSPGLAEYQETQYF
size: -; V: TRBV27; J: TRBJ2-7; D: -; DNA: TGTGCCAGCAGTTTTCGGCTGGGGGCAAGCGAGCAGTACTTC; CDR3: CASSFRLGASEQYF
size: -; V: TRBV5-4; J: TRBJ2-5; D: -; DNA: TGTGCCAGCAGCTTTGGGGGGGGCGGGTACCAAGAGACCCAGTACTTC; CDR3: CASSFGGGGYQETQYF
size: -; V: TRBV27; J: TRBJ2-7; D: -; DNA: TGTGCCAGCAGATCTTCGGGACTCTCCTACGAGCAGTACTTC; CDR3: CASRSSGLSYEQYF
size: -; V: TRBV7-2; J: TRBJ2-3; D: TRBD1; DNA: TGTGCCAGCAGCTGGACAGGGTCGGGCACAGATACGCAGTATTTT; CDR3: CASSWTGSGTDTQYF
size: -; V: TRBV19; J: TRBJ1-5; D: -; DNA: TGTGCCAGTAGTATTCCCGGACAACCGCAGCCCCAGCATTTT; CDR3: CASSIPGQPQPQHF